One sample yielded the 19 T cell receptor beta chains listed below, sequenced in a study of T-cell memory formation after mild COVID-19. TCRdb re-analysed the 5' RACE reads in MiXCR, keeping a single row per CDR3 protein. Of approximately 400,000 distinct CDR3 sequences listed, 24% were seen once; the top ten hold about 10%. Sequencing was performed on PBMCs or a T cell subset sorted from them (not recorded which). The receptor set was obtained from an adult woman who had mild COVID-19 (a few samples of this study predate the infection). Cell type and time point are not known.

The chain carries TRBV6-5 and TRBJ2-3; 10 bases match TRBD2. This CDR3 is built from 17 residues. Germline CDR1 and CDR2: MNHEY and SVGAGI. Germline trimming cut 8 bases from V and 4 bases from J; bases unmatched to any gene: 15. This CDR3 is CASPKWASGREADTQYF. CDR3 in DNA: TGTGCCAGCCCCAAATGGGCTAGCGGGAGAGAGGCAGATACGCAGTATTTT.

V gene TRBV6-2 or TRBV6-3 combines with J gene TRBJ1-1; D gene unclear. The length of the CDR3 is 12 residues. Germline CDR1 reads MNHEY; CDR2 reads SVGEGT. Trimming cost V 4 bases and J 5 bases, with 8 bases left between them. The CDR3 DNA follows: TGTGCCAGCAGTTTCACAAGTACTGAAGCTTTCTTT. Translating it yields CASSFTSTEAFF.

This clonotype appeared a few times. V usage is TRBV7-3 and J usage is TRBJ2-5; 8 bases are a match to TRBD2. This CDR3 comprises 15 residues. V was clipped by 5 bases and J by 1 base; unmatched bases: 6. CDR1 and CDR2 (germline): SGHTA, FQGTGA. The CDR3 coding sequence is TGTGCCAGCAGCCAGAGCGGGGGAACCCAAGAGACCCAGTACTTC. Translated: CASSQSGGTQETQYF.

CDR3 residues: CAISETSGKYEQYF. CDR3 bases: TGTGCCATCAGTGAGACTAGCGGGAAATACGAGCAGTACTTC. J is TRBJ2-7 and V is TRBV10-3, with 10 bases lining up with TRBD2. V was pared by 2 bases and J by 4 bases, with 2 bases of the junction left unmatched. The CDR3 runs to 14 residues. Germline CDR1 reads ENHRY; CDR2 reads SYGVKD.

This clonotype was seen more than once but under ten times. The genes are TRBV4-1 and TRBJ1-1; 11 bases line up with TRBD1. Losses at the gene ends were 4 bases for V and 0 bases for J; bases not matched to a gene: 19. From germline, CDR1 is MGHRA and CDR2 YSYEKL. The CDR3 length is 21 residues. CDR3 nucleotide sequence: TGCGCCAGCAGCCTCCTAACCGGGACAGGGGGTTCAGGCTTTATGAACACTGAAGCTTTCTTT. Protein: CASSLLTGTGGSGFMNTEAFF.

This clonotype occurred a few times. This rearrangement joins TRBV11-1 to TRBJ2-7, with D tentatively TRBD1 (6 bases). The V gene's germline CDR1 is SGHAT and CDR2 FQDESV (reference sequence). This CDR3 has 14 amino acids. Deletions cut 5 bases from V and 3 bases from J, with 14 bases between. The CDR3 reads CASSRGRTVYEQYF. CDR3 DNA: TGTGCCAGCAGCCGAGGGCGGACAGTCTACGAGCAGTACTTC.

This clonotype was detected only a few times. The V and J genes are TRBV6-6 and TRBJ2-3; D not certain. Germline V gene lookup returns CDR1 MNHNY and CDR2 SVGAGI (reference sequence). The CDR3 runs to 16 residues. The V and J ends lost 2 bases and 0 bases respectively, with 12 bases between them. The CDR3 DNA is TGTGCCAGCAGTTACGTGGCAGCTTCTAGCACAGATACGCAGTATTTT. It yields the protein CASSYVAASSTDTQYF.

This chain links TRBV6-2 or TRBV6-3 with TRBJ2-1; D perhaps matches TRBD1 (6 bases). The germline V gene has CDR1 MNHEY and CDR2 SVGEGT. Trimming removed 5 bases from V and 7 bases from J, with 12 bases in between. This CDR3 is built from 13 residues. The CDR3 nucleotides read TGTGCCAGCAGTAAACGGACAGATAATGAGCAGTTCTTC. Translated: CASSKRTDNEQFF.

The genes are TRBV7-6 and TRBJ2-5; D gene unclear. Per germline, CDR1 SGHVS and CDR2 FNYEAQ. There are 15 residues in the CDR3. V lost 1 base and J lost 5, with 14 bases in between. The CDR3 DNA sequence: TGTGCCAGCAGCTTAGTAAGTCCGGACGTTGAGACCCAGTACTTC. Translated: CASSLVSPDVETQYF.

This clonotype was observed a handful of times. The rearrangement uses TRBV4-1 and TRBJ1-1, with a possible D match to TRBD1 (5 bases). In germline, CDR1 is MGHRA, CDR2 YSYEKL. The V end was cut by 3 bases, the J end by 4 bases, with 9 bases between. The CDR3 runs 13 residues. The CDR3 bases are TGCGCCAGCAGCCACCTCGGGGGCACTGAAGCTTTCTTT. Its protein is CASSHLGGTEAFF.

The rearrangement uses TRBV4-1 and TRBJ2-3; 8 nucleotides line up with TRBD2. Trimming removed 3 bases from V and 6 bases from J; junction bases left unmatched: 5. This CDR3 has 14 residues. The germline V gene encodes CDR1 MGHRA and CDR2 YSYEKL. CDR3 coding DNA: TGCGCCAGCAGCCACGGGACTAGTTTCGATACGCAGTATTTT. Its translation: CASSHGTSFDTQYF.

This clonotype was observed a handful of times. This chain links TRBV9 with TRBJ2-3; D may be TRBD2 (6 bases). Germline values: CDR1 SGDLS, CDR2 YYNGEE. The V gene lost 3 bases and the J gene lost 4 bases, with 9 bases spanning the gap. The CDR3 has 13 residues. The CDR3: CASSASASDTQYF. The CDR3 nucleotides read TGTGCCAGCAGCGCTAGCGCCTCAGATACGCAGTATTTT. Combining the CDR3 with reference TRBV9 and TRBJ2-3 gives the whole variable domain DSGVTQTPKHLITATGQRVTLRCSPRSGDLSVYWYQQSLDQGLQFLIQYYNGEERAKGNILERFSAQQFPDLHSELNLSSLELGDSALYFCASSASASDTQYFGPGTRLTVL.

Many counts were recorded for this clonotype. This chain uses TRBV11-2 with TRBJ2-1; 13 bases fit TRBD2. Germline V CDR1 and CDR2: SGHAT, FQNNGV. CDR3 length equals 19 residues. V trimming: 4 bases; J trimming: 0 bases; junction bases outside the gene matches: 9. This CDR3 reads CASSSRGLAGVFSYNEQFF. CDR3 bases: TGTGCCAGCAGCTCAAGAGGACTAGCGGGAGTTTTCTCCTACAATGAGCAGTTCTTC.

The chain combines TRBV7-3 with TRBJ2-7; 11 bases agree with TRBD2. Germline CDR1 and CDR2: SGHTA and FQGTGA. Unmatched junction bases numbered 6, after V lost 5 bases and J lost 6 bases. The CDR3 contains 14 residues. This CDR3 reads CASSPGLAALEQYF. In nucleotides, the CDR3 is TGTGCCAGCAGCCCGGGACTAGCGGCTCTCGAGCAGTACTTC.

There are a few counts of this clonotype. V is TRBV5-8 and J is TRBJ2-3; no definite D call. The CDR3 runs to 16 residues. Trimming shortened V by 4 bases and J by 0 bases, and 15 bases separated the two germline ends. Germline assignment: CDR1 SGHTS and CDR2 YDEGEE. In DNA form, the CDR3 reads TGTGCCAGCAGCCATGGTTTCCGAGCTAGCACAGATACGCAGTATTTT. Residues: CASSHGFRASTDTQYF.

The chain carries TRBV7-3 and TRBJ1-2; the D gene is possibly TRBD1 (5 bases). The CDR3 extends over 13 amino acids. Germline loops: CDR1 SGHTA, CDR2 FQGTGA. V was clipped by 8 bases and J by 6 bases, with 16 bases between them. The CDR3 nucleotides read TGTGCCAGCTCCCCGGCAGGGAGAGATGGCTACACCTTC. Translation gives CASSPAGRDGYTF.

The chain uses TRBV12-3 or TRBV12-4 and TRBJ2-2; 12 nucleotides line up with TRBD2. With 7 bases clipped from V and 7 bases from J, the junction kept 7 bases outside the gene matches. CDR3 size: 15 residues. This chain's CDR3 is CASTTSGGIGGELFF. CDR3 coding DNA: TGTGCCAGCACTACTAGCGGGGGGATCGGCGGGGAGCTGTTTTTT.

This clonotype has just one count. The rearrangement links TRBV18 to TRBJ2-7, with D perhaps matching TRBD1 or TRBD2 (5 bases each). The germline V gene has CDR1 KGHSH and CDR2 LQKENI. V was clipped by 6 bases and J by 6 bases, with 12 bases between them. This CDR3 contains 12 residues. CDR3 in amino acids: CASSTRDGEQYF. In DNA, the CDR3 is TGTGCCAGCTCTACCCGGGACGGCGAGCAGTACTTC. The variable domain in full, with the rest retrieved from reference TRBV18 and TRBJ2-7, is NAGVMQNPRHLVRRRGQEARLRCSPMKGHSHVYWYRQLPEEGLKFMVYLQKENIIDESGMPKERFSAEFPKEGPSILRIQQVVRGDSAAYFCASSTRDGEQYFGPGTRLTVT.

V is TRBV6-2 or TRBV6-3 and J is TRBJ2-3, with D maybe TRBD2 (6 bases). The CDR3 totals 14 residues. Trimming left V 5 bases short and J 3 bases short, with 12 bases between. Germline CDR1 is MNHEY and CDR2 is SVGEGT. The CDR3 nucleotides read TGTGCCAGCAGTCCCCTGGGGGGAACAGATACGCAGTATTTT. This encodes CASSPLGGTDTQYF.